One and the same sample provided the 14 T cell receptor beta chains below, sequenced in a study of blood T cell repertoires in COVID-19. This table comes from immunoSEQ multiplex PCR, and its TCRdb copy is limited to in-frame clones, with some not included. In the table there are fewer than 400,000 clones, roughly 90% of which are singletons. What was sequenced was PBMCs or T cells enriched from blood (not recorded which). Receptors were obtained from a woman aged 25 to 39 who had recovered from COVID-19.

This clone was counted a single time. The V call is TRBV3-1 (or the pseudogene TRBV3-2), the J call TRBJ1-4; D may be TRBD1 (6 bases). The length of the CDR3 is 15 residues. Between the trimmed V and J ends, which lost 3 bases and 7 bases, there was a span of 15 bases. Germline CDR1 reads LGHDT; CDR2 reads YNNKEL (reference sequence). CDR3: CASSHDWRGGEKLFF. In DNA form, the CDR3 reads TGTGCCAGCAGCCATGATTGGAGGGGGGGTGAAAAACTGTTTTTT.

This clone has just a few counts. The rearrangement links TRBV6-5 to TRBJ2-3; TRBD2 matches at 10 bases. With V trimmed by 7 bases and J by 4 bases, 5 bases remained unmatched. This CDR3 region has 14 residues. The V gene's germline CDR1 is MNHEY and CDR2 SVGAGI. The CDR3 reads CASTGTSDPDTQYF. The CDR3, as DNA: TGTGCCAGCACCGGGACTAGCGATCCAGATACGCAGTATTTT.

The chain has TRBV6-6 and TRBJ2-6, with a possible D match to TRBD1 (5 bases). From germline, CDR1 is MNHNY and CDR2 SVGAGI (reference sequence). Trimming shortened V by 6 bases and J by 0 bases, and 9 bases separated the two germline ends. The CDR3 has 15 residues. CDR3 coding DNA: TGTGCCAGCAGAACCCAGGGCTCTGGGGCCAACGTCCTGACTTTC. It is translated as CASRTQGSGANVLTF.

The J gene is TRBJ2-7, the V gene TRBV29-1; D possibly corresponds to TRBD1 (6 bases). V lost 4 bases and J lost 0, with 16 bases in between. The CDR3 totals 15 residues. Germline values: CDR1 SQVTM, CDR2 ANQGSEA. CDR3 coding DNA: TGCAGCGTTGCCTGGGGGCTGGTCCCCTCCTACGAGCAGTACTTC. Amino acids: CSVAWGLVPSYEQYF.

The chain has TRBV28 and TRBJ2-2; 8 bases are a match to TRBD1. The CDR3 totals 15 residues. The germline V gene has CDR1 MDHEN and CDR2 SYDVKM. The V gene end was trimmed by 6 bases and the J gene end by 7 bases; junction bases not matched to a gene: 10. The CDR3 DNA reads TGTGCCAGCAGATATTCCAGGGGGCTGGGCGGGGAGCTGTTTTTT. The encoded protein is CASRYSRGLGGELFF.

This chain joins TRBV24-1 and TRBJ1-1, with 8 bases lining up with TRBD1. The CDR3 length is 17 residues. Germline CDR1 and CDR2: KGHDR and SFDVKD. Trimming at V came to 3 bases and at J to 3 bases, leaving 11 bases not matched to a gene. The CDR3 loop is CATSDAPTGVRDTEAFF. The CDR3 region has the DNA TGTGCCACCAGTGATGCGCCGACAGGGGTGAGGGACACTGAAGCTTTCTTT.

The chain couples TRBV20-1 to TRBJ1-5; 9 bases align to TRBD1. The ends lost 3 bases at V and 6 bases at J; junction bases unmatched: 3. There are 13 residues in the CDR3. Germline lookup yields CDR1 DFQATT and CDR2 SNEGSKA (reference sequence). The DNA of the CDR3 is TGCAGTGCTAGTACAGGGGGCGCTCAGCCCCAGCATTTT. Protein sequence: CSASTGGAQPQHF.

The genes are TRBV20-1 and TRBJ1-4; 7 bases match TRBD1. Germline V lookup: CDR1 DFQATT, CDR2 SNEGSKA (reference sequence). The J segment lost 4 bases and the V segment lost 3 bases, leaving 11 bases of the junction unmatched. The CDR3 consists of 16 residues. The CDR3 DNA follows: TGCAGTGCTAGTCCCGGGACAGCGAACTTTAATGAAAAACTGTTTTTT. Protein product: CSASPGTANFNEKLFF.

The chain couples TRBV11-2 to TRBJ2-5, with 9 bases that match TRBD2. The CDR3 is 15 amino acids. V was clipped by 5 bases and J by 2 bases; unmatched bases: 6. Germline V gene sequence: CDR1 SGHAT, CDR2 FQNNGV. CDR3 coding DNA: TGTGCCAGCAGCCCTGGGACTAGCAGACAAGAGACCCAGTACTTC. Translation gives CASSPGTSRQETQYF.

The chain carries TRBV9 and TRBJ2-3, with D tentatively TRBD2 (6 bases). Trimming shortened V by 0 bases and J by 4 bases, and 21 bases separated the two germline ends. This CDR3 has 18 residues. CDR1 and CDR2 (germline): SGDLS, YYNGEE. CDR3 sequence (DNA): TGTGCCAGCAGCGTAGAAAGAGGTACTAGCCTGAATTCAGATACGCAGTATTTT. Translated, it gives CASSVERGTSLNSDTQYF.

V is TRBV19 and J is TRBJ1-4; TRBD1 agrees at 9 bases. The germline V gene encodes CDR1 LNHDA and CDR2 SQIVND (reference sequence). V dropped 6 bases and J dropped 11; count of bases not matched to a gene: 13. CDR3 length: 15 amino acids. This chain's CDR3 is CASRDAGTGSPKLFF. The CDR3 region has the DNA TGTGCCAGTAGAGACGCCGGGACAGGGTCGCCGAAACTGTTTTTT.

This chain links TRBV20-1 with TRBJ2-3; the D gene is possibly TRBD2 (5 bases). CDR1 DFQATT and CDR2 SNEGSKA come from the germline V gene (reference sequence). The V and J ends lost 3 bases and 5 bases respectively, with 6 bases between them. The CDR3 has 11 residues. The DNA for the CDR3 is TGCAGTGCTAGTAGCGAAGATACGCAGTATTTT. Protein sequence: CSASSEDTQYF.

This chain joins TRBV6-1 and TRBJ1-1, with D unclear. CDR3 length: 13 residues. Germline lookup yields CDR1 MNHNS and CDR2 SASEGT. Trimming removed 2 bases at V and 7 bases at J, with 11 bases between. The CDR3 sequence is CASSETLRVEAFF. CDR3 DNA sequence: TGTGCCAGCAGTGAAACATTGCGGGTTGAAGCTTTCTTT.

J is TRBJ1-2 and V is TRBV3-1 (or the pseudogene TRBV3-2); D call uncertain. Germline V lookup: CDR1 LGHDT, CDR2 YNNKEL (reference sequence). The CDR3 runs 13 residues. V lost 1 base and J lost 8, with 11 bases in between. CDR3 sequence reads: CASSQGSATGYTF. CDR3 in DNA: TGTGCCAGCAGCCAAGGGAGCGCGACGGGCTACACCTTC.